Here is one T cell receptor beta chain with its context. The table came from immunoSEQ multiplex PCR; TCRdb's copy has only in-frame clones and leaves some out. In the table there are 190,000 or so clones, roughly 84% of which are singletons. CDR3 size: 16 residues. The germline V gene encodes CDR1 SGHAT and CDR2 FQNNGV. V lost 2 bases to trimming and J lost 1 base, with 12 bases between them. This entry comes from a study of cytomegalovirus exposure and HLA in healthy donors. The chain links TRBV11-2 to TRBJ1-3; D unclear. The sequencing input was PBMCs. This TCR was recovered from a woman younger than 30 in good health and CMV-seropositive. The CDR3 here is CASSLSPTASGNTIYF. The CDR3 DNA reads as TGTGCCAGCAGCTTATCCCCCACAGCTTCTGGAAACACCATATATTTT.